Included here is one T cell receptor beta chain sequence, with context. Participants were aged about 18 to 89 years from approximately 25 US areas. The source of the sample is a study of blood T cell repertoires in COVID-19. V lost 1 base to trimming and J lost 1 base, with 8 bases between them. The CDR3 has 14 amino acids. CDR1 is SGHVS, CDR2 FQNEAQ, per germline. As processed by the authors: Reference gene primer amplification in the assay estimated nucleated cell counts. Sequenced by immunoSEQ multiplex PCR; TCRdb stores in-frame clones only, minus some. The DNA gave D and trimming, while V, J and clone size come from that table. The data contain around 450,000 clones, roughly 87% of them singletons.

The receptor comes from a young woman with acute COVID-19. Sequenced sample: PBMCs or T cells enriched from blood (not recorded which). The chain links TRBV7-8 to TRBJ2-7; D perhaps matches TRBD2 (6 bases). The CDR3 protein is CASSLGRVSYEQYF. The CDR3 nucleotides are TGTGCCAGCAGCTTAGGGAGGGTATCCTACGAGCAGTACTTC.